This TCR beta chain was identified in a study of blood T cell repertoires in COVID-19. This CDR3 spans 14 amino acids. V was pared by 3 bases and J by 1 base, with 8 bases between. The germline V gene encodes CDR1 SGHTA and CDR2 FQGNSA. Only in-frame clones appear in the TCRdb table, and some are missing; sequencing was by immunoSEQ multiplex PCR. The sample has hundreds of thousands of clones, under 90% seen once. This clone has a single count. The chain combines TRBV7-2 with TRBJ2-3; a possible D gene is TRBD1 (5 bases). The sequence was obtained from a woman in her sixties who had recovered from COVID-19. The sample was PBMCs or T cells enriched from blood (not recorded which). The CDR3 loop reads CASSLDTRTDTQYF. The CDR3, as DNA: TGTGCCAGCAGCTTGGACACCCGCACAGATACGCAGTATTTT.